Sequencing of this TCR beta chain was carried out in a study of low-dose radiotherapy and immunotherapy resistance in tumors. Study summary: Members of Cohort 1 were treated with 0.5 Gy per fraction every 2 weeks. The prescribed total PTV dose was 6.5 Gy. While receiving nivolumab 240 mg every two weeks, patients also received ipilimumab 1 mg/kg every six weeks, both intravenously.

Both TCRalpha and TCRbeta chains were reverse transcribed with V-gene-specific primers. For amplifying TCRs, the PCR ran for around 20 cycles with Phusion, which was used together with a constant-region primer and the adapter on the V primers. TCRdb redid the calling of the reads with MiXCR, one entry per CDR3 protein. The sample records tens of thousands of distinct CDR3 sequences, less than 20% being singletons. Stated time point: after trial treatment. As for treatment: LDRT plus nivolumab, ipilimumab, low-dose cyclophosphamide and aspirin (RACIN trial). Treatment combined nivolumab, ipilimumab, aspirin, low-dose cyclophosphamide and low-dose radiotherapy in a dose-escalation trial. Advanced solid tumors lacking tumor-infiltrating lymphocytes were present in eligible patients. This clonotype was recorded many times. The CDR3 covers 20 residues. V shed 0 bases and J 0 bases; nucleotides not matched to a gene: 11. CDR1 LGHNA and CDR2 YSLEER come from the germline V gene.

The specimen was PBMCs, collected after low-dose radiotherapy plus immunotherapy. The chain employs TRBV4-3 and TRBJ2-1; 10 bases fit TRBD2. This clonotype was sampled from a male donor with prostate cancer. CDR3 coding DNA: TGCGCCAGCAGCCAAGAAGTGCGGACTAGCGGAAGGAGCTCCTACAATGAGCAGTTCTTC. Its protein product is CASSQEVRTSGRSSYNEQFF.